This TCR beta chain derives from a study of T cells after yellow fever vaccination. The study, taken as a whole, reports: A secondary response was less intense yet reached its peak sooner, at day 5 versus 15. A large majority of primary-vaccination clones showed up again after the booster (about 96% CD4, around 90% CD8). Clonotype sharing between CD4 and CD8 compartments was small.

This clonotype was detected a few times. Its antigen remains unidentified. Conversion of TCR transcripts into cDNA relied on 5'RACE template switching, which added a universal primer site and UMIs. TCRdb reanalysed the 5' RACE reads using MiXCR and keeps one entry per CDR3 protein. The table records under 700,000 distinct CDR3 sequences, around a sixth of them present only once. Material: PBMCs, obtained 5 days after the first yellow fever vaccination. The TCR sequence derives from a man younger than 35 who received the YFV17D yellow fever vaccine.

The CDR3 sequence: CASSLFSYQPQHF. The CDR3 coding sequence is TGTGCCAGCAGCTTATTTTCCTATCAGCCCCAGCATTTT. This sequence joins TRBV7-8 and TRBJ1-5; D unclear. Trimming left V 2 bases short and J 5 bases short, with 7 bases between. CDR3 length equals 13 residues. Germline lookup yields CDR1 SGHVS and CDR2 FQNEAQ.